The rows below give T cell receptor beta chains drawn from one sample of a study of regulatory T cells in long-lasting Graves disease. MiXCR, run by TCRdb on the multiplex PCR reads, gives a single entry per CDR3 protein. The sample yields about 310,000 distinct CDR3 sequences, around 20% seen once. The sample here was peripheral blood mononuclear cells (PBMCs), taken when the disease was refractory, from a patient treated with antithyroid drugs. Receptors originate from a female donor with Graves disease. Both conserved end residues are part of each CDR3. A D gene is named only where the DNA matches it firmly. Some rows have no size entry. The others give once, few or many, or a class for an expanded clone.

>TRBD2|TRBV28|TRBJ2-7|many
TGTGCCAGCACCAAGGGGCGACTAGCGGGTAGGTGGTACGAGCAGTACTTC
CASTKGRLAGRWYEQYF
>.|TRBV20-1|TRBJ2-4|many
TGCAGTGCTAGTATGGTGGACAAAAACATTCAGTACTTC
CSASMVDKNIQYF
>.|TRBV11-2|TRBJ1-3|few
TGTGCCAGCAGCTCGATCCGGGGCCCCTCTGGAAACACCATATATTTT
CASSSIRGPSGNTIYF
>.|TRBV7-3|TRBJ2-2|few
TGTGCCAGCAGCGTTAGTAGGACCGGGGAGCTGTTTTTT
CASSVSRTGELFF
>TRBD1|TRBV7-9|TRBJ2-5|few
TGTGCCAGCAGCTCCTCACCACACAGGGGAGAGACCCAGTACTTC
CASSSSPHRGETQYF
>TRBD1|TRBV6-1|TRBJ2-1|.
TGTGCCAGCAGTGAAGCGATCGACAGGGGGCGCGAGCAGTTCTTC
CASSEAIDRGREQFF
>TRBD2|TRBV11-2|TRBJ2-7|.
TGCGCCAGCAGCCAAGGGCTAGCGGGAAGATCAGGGTCAGGGTCATACGAGCAGTACTTC
CASSQGLAGRSGSGSYEQYF
>.|TRBV28|TRBJ2-3|.
TGTGCCAGCAGTAAACCAGGGTTCGCAGATACGCAGTATTTT
CASSKPGFADTQYF
>.|TRBV27|TRBJ2-7|few
TGTGCCAGCAGTTGGGGCAGGGAATCCTACGAGCAGTACTTC
CASSWGRESYEQYF
>.|TRBV19|TRBJ1-2|.
TGTGCCAGTAGCCCTACAGGGAACGGCTATGGCTACACCTTC
CASSPTGNGYGYTF
>.|TRBV7-2|TRBJ2-1|.
TGTGCCAGCAGCTTAGTGGTTAACTCCTACAATGAGCAGTTCTTC
CASSLVVNSYNEQFF
>TRBD2|TRBV6-2/TRBV6-3|TRBJ2-5|.
TGTGCCAGCAGACTCGGACTAGCGGGACTGGTGGAGACCCAGTACTTC
CASRLGLAGLVETQYF
>.|TRBV2|TRBJ2-7|many
TGTGCCTCCACCGGGACTCACGAGCAGTACTTC
CASTGTHEQYF
>.|TRBV6-1|TRBJ1-2|.
TGTGCCAGCAGTGAAGGAATCGGGTCAAGTAACTATGGCTACACCTTC
CASSEGIGSSNYGYTF
>TRBD2|TRBV7-2|TRBJ2-7|few
TGCGCCAGCAGCCCCGGACTAGCGGGAACCTCCTACGAGCAGTACTTC
CASSPGLAGTSYEQYF
>TRBD1|TRBV25-1|TRBJ1-6|.
TGTGCCAGCAGTGAATGGAGGGACAGGGATTCACCCCTCCACTTT
CASSEWRDRDSPLHF
>.|TRBV3-1|TRBJ2-7|many
TGTGCCAGCAGCCAAGAGGGGGGAGGCAACGAGCAGTACTTC
CASSQEGGGNEQYF
>.|TRBV29-1|TRBJ2-7|few
TGCAGCGTTGCGAATACGGGCTCTTACGAGCAGTACTTC
CSVANTGSYEQYF
>TRBD2|TRBV7-2|TRBJ2-7|many
TGTGCCAGCAGCCCACAAAGCGGGAGGGTCGACGAGCAGTACTTC
CASSPQSGRVDEQYF
>.|TRBV7-2|TRBJ2-7|many
TGTGCCAGCAGCTTGGCCGGGGTGGACAGGCAGTACTTC
CASSLAGVDRQYF
>TRBD1|TRBV3-1|TRBJ2-2|.
TGTGCCAGCAGCCACATTTGGGACAGGGTAGCCGGGGAGCTGTTTTTT
CASSHIWDRVAGELFF
>.|TRBV4-3|TRBJ1-6|.
TGCGCCAGCAGCCAAGGGGACGTTCGTAATTCACCCCTCCACTTT
CASSQGDVRNSPLHF
>TRBD2|TRBV20-1|TRBJ2-1|.
TGCAGTGCTAGAGATCGGGAAGGGACTAGCGGGATCTACAATGAGCAGTTCTTC
CSARDREGTSGIYNEQFF
>.|TRBV19|TRBJ2-7|few
TGTGCCAGTAGTGCCCCCCCCCCCGGGGACACCTCCTGGAGCGAGCAGTACTTC
CASSAPPPGDTSWSEQYF
>.|TRBV4-1|TRBJ1-4|few
TGCGCCAGCAGCCAAGGGGACATTCGTAAAGGAAAACTGTTTTTT
CASSQGDIRKGKLFF
>TRBD1|TRBV12-3/TRBV12-4|TRBJ1-4|many
TGTGCCAGCACCTCCGGGACAGGGCGAGAAAAACTGTTTTTT
CASTSGTGREKLFF
>.|TRBV7-2|TRBJ1-2|few
TGTGCCAGCAGCTCGACGGACAGCTTCCTCTATGGCTACACCTTC
CASSSTDSFLYGYTF
>.|TRBV7-2|TRBJ2-7|many
TGTGCCAGCAGCTCCTCCCTCCACGAGCAGTACTTC
CASSSSLHEQYF
>.|TRBV4-3|TRBJ1-2|.
TGCGCCAGCAGCCAAGCTTCTCGGACAGTCTCCATAAACTATGGCTACACCTTC
CASSQASRTVSINYGYTF
>TRBD2|TRBV7-2|TRBJ2-5|many
TGTGCCAGCAGCCCCGGGACTAGCGGGAGAAGGGTCCAAGAGACCCAGTACTTC
CASSPGTSGRRVQETQYF
>.|TRBV7-2|TRBJ1-1|.
TGTGCCAGCAGCCGTCGACTTCCGGGCGCTGAAGCTTTCTTT
CASSRRLPGAEAFF
>.|TRBV5-1|TRBJ2-7|many
TGCGCCAGCAGCTTGGGGAACACAGGGAAGTACTTC
CASSLGNTGKYF
>.|TRBV6-2/TRBV6-3|TRBJ2-2|few
TGTGCCAGCAGTGAAGCTGGCAGCGACACCGGGGAGCTGTTTTTT
CASSEAGSDTGELFF
>.|TRBV20-1|TRBJ1-2|many
TGCAGTGCTGCGGGGCCTATCTATGGCTACACCTTC
CSAAGPIYGYTF
>TRBD2|TRBV3-1|TRBJ2-7|many
TGTGCCAGCAGCCTAGCGGGAGCAGCAAACTACGAGCAGTACTTC
CASSLAGAANYEQYF
>.|TRBV7-8|TRBJ2-2|.
TGTGCCAGCAGCTCCCTGGCGGGAAACACCGGGGAGCTGTTTTTT
CASSSLAGNTGELFF
>TRBD1|TRBV5-1|TRBJ1-2|.
TGCGCCAGCAGCCAAGGGACAGGGGCTAACTATGGCTACACCTTC
CASSQGTGANYGYTF
>TRBD1|TRBV28|TRBJ1-4|many
TGTGCCAGCAGTTTAGTCAGGGGGGAAGAAAAACTGTTTTTT
CASSLVRGEEKLFF
>.|TRBV7-9|TRBJ2-1|.
TGTGCCAGCAGCTTGGGCGATGAGCAGTTCTTC
CASSLGDEQFF
>TRBD1|TRBV20-1|TRBJ1-1|many
TGCAGTGCTAGAGACTCCGGGACAGGGGAAACTGAAGCTTTCTTT
CSARDSGTGETEAFF
>.|TRBV7-9|TRBJ1-2|few
TGTGCCAGCAGCTCTCCAGAGACCTATGGCTACACCTTC
CASSSPETYGYTF
>TRBD1|TRBV6-1|TRBJ1-5|.
TGTGCCAGCAGGGCCCTAGACAGGGACAATCAGCCCCAGCATTTT
CASRALDRDNQPQHF
>.|TRBV5-6|TRBJ2-3|many
TGTGCCAGCAGCTTGAAGGGGGACTGGAACACAGATACGCAGTATTTT
CASSLKGDWNTDTQYF
>TRBD2|TRBV28|TRBJ2-7|.
TGTGCCAGCAGCCCCTTAGTAGCGGGAGGACCCGAGCAGTACTTC
CASSPLVAGGPEQYF
>.|TRBV6-1|TRBJ2-2|many
TGTGCCAGCAGTCAAGAAGACACCGGGGAGCTGTTTTTT
CASSQEDTGELFF
>TRBD2|TRBV20-1|TRBJ2-1|few
TGCAGTGCGAGACCTAGCGGGACATACAATGAGCAGTTCTTC
CSARPSGTYNEQFF
>TRBD1|TRBV15|TRBJ2-7|many
TGTGCCACCAGCAGGACCACCGGACAGGGGTTCTACGAGCAGTACTTC
CATSRTTGQGFYEQYF
>TRBD2|TRBV2|TRBJ2-1|.
TGTGCCAGCAGGATGGGACTAGCGGGTGTGGATGAGCAGTTCTTC
CASRMGLAGVDEQFF
>TRBD2|TRBV12-3/TRBV12-4|TRBJ2-7|many
TGTGCCAGCAGTAAGTTTTGGACTAGCGGGACCTACGAGCAGTACTTC
CASSKFWTSGTYEQYF
>.|TRBV30|TRBJ2-6|few
TGTGCTTCCTTCCACCTAGGGGACTCTGGGGCCAACGTCCTGACTTTC
CASFHLGDSGANVLTF
>TRBD1|TRBV19|TRBJ2-5|.
TGTGCCAGTAGTATAGGATCGGACAGGGGGCTTTCGTGGGGTGAGACCCAGTACTTC
CASSIGSDRGLSWGETQYF
>.|TRBV20-1|TRBJ1-1|many
TGCAGTGCTAGTAGTTGGGAAGGGGTCACTGAAGCTTTCTTT
CSASSWEGVTEAFF
>TRBD2|TRBV20-1|TRBJ2-7|many
TGCAGTGCTAGAAGCGGGAGCGACAGCGGATACGAGCAGTACTTC
CSARSGSDSGYEQYF
>.|TRBV4-1|TRBJ1-5|.
TGCGCCAGCAGCCAAGTTATGGGCGGCAATCAGCCCCAGCATTTT
CASSQVMGGNQPQHF
>.|TRBV24-1|TRBJ2-2|.
TGTGCCGCCGGGGAAAGTTTGGGGGAGCTGTTTTTT
CAAGESLGELFF
>.|TRBV28|TRBJ2-1|.
TGTGCCAGCAGAAAGAACTCGGCGTCCTACAATGAGCAGTTCTTC
CASRKNSASYNEQFF
>TRBD1|TRBV6-5|TRBJ2-5|many
TGTGCCAGCAGTTACGCACAGGGGGACCAAGAGACCCAGTACTTC
CASSYAQGDQETQYF
>.|TRBV9|TRBJ2-7|once
TGTGCCAGCAGCGTAGCCCCAGGGAGCTCCTACGAGCAGTACTTC
CASSVAPGSSYEQYF
>.|TRBV30|TRBJ1-1|.
TGTGCCTGGAGCCCGACAGGGAACACTGAAGCTTTCTTT
CAWSPTGNTEAFF
>.|TRBV5-1|TRBJ1-1|few
TGCGCCAGCAGCTTGGGCCAGGGAAATGAAGCTTTCTTT
CASSLGQGNEAFF